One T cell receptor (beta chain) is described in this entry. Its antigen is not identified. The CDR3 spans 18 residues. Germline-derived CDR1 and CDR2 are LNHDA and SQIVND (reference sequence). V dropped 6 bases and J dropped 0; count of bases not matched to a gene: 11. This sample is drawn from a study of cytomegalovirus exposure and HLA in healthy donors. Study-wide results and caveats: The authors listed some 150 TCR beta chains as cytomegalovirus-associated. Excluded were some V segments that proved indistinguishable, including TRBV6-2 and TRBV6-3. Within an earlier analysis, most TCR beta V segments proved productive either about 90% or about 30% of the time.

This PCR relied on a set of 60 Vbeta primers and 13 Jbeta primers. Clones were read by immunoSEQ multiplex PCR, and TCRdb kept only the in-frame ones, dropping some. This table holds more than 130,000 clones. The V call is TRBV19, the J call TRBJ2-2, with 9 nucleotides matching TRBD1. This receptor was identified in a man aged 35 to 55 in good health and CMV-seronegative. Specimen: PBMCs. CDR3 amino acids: CASSTGTGQPSNTGELFF. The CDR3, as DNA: TGTGCCAGTAGCACTGGGACAGGGCAACCGTCGAACACCGGGGAGCTGTTTTTT. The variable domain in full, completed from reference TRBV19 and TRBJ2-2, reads DGGITQSPKYLFRKEGQNVTLSCEQNLNHDAMYWYRQDPGQGLRLIYYSQIVNDFQKGDIAEGYSVSREKKESFPLTVTSAQKNPTAFYLCASSTGTGQPSNTGELFFGEGSRLTVL.